This T cell receptor beta chain was identified during a study of cytomegalovirus exposure and HLA in healthy donors. General study results and limits: In terms of immune exposure information, only CMV serostatus was available. A later analysis linked a missense variant in DCLRE1C to the trimming of TCR beta V and J genes. Despite most TCR sequences being rare, some public TCRs occurred in many donors.

Nominal health characterized the donors when sampled, though unrecorded immune exposures were likely. PCR primers comprised 60 Vbeta and 13 Jbeta primers. Here immunoSEQ multiplex PCR was the method, and the copy in TCRdb shows in-frame clones only, minus some. The repertoire includes about 160,000 clones, more than 80% of them detected once, and about 7.7% sits in the top ten. Details on this clone: The antigen remains unidentified. Different DNA sequences within this sample yield the same CDR3.

This CDR3 region has 13 residues. V was shortened by 4 bases and J by 5 bases, with 9 bases between the two germline ends. The V gene's germline CDR1 is LNHDA and CDR2 SQIVND (reference sequence). Material for sequencing was PBMCs. The source of this sequence is a woman younger than 45 in good health and CMV-seropositive. This chain joins TRBV19 and TRBJ1-5; D is possibly TRBD1 (6 bases). The CDR3 nucleotides are TGTGCCAGTAGTAGACAGGCGGATCAGCCCCAGCATTTT. Amino acid sequence: CASSRQADQPQHF.